What follows are 5 T cell receptor beta chains derived from one specimen sequenced in a study of monozygotic twins with inflammatory bowel disease. From the 5' RACE reads, TCRdb lists one entry per CDR3 protein and no DNA. The sample table sets out 350,000 to 550,000 distinct CDR3 sequences. The sample was blood. These TCRs come from a human donor with ulcerative colitis or Crohn's disease, or a healthy co-twin of an affected twin (not recorded which).

The rearrangement uses TRBV7-2 and TRBJ2-7; TCRdb returns TRBD1, unconfirmable since there is no DNA. The CDR3 extends over 15 amino acids. Germline V gene sequence: CDR1 SGHTA, CDR2 FQGNSA. The chain's CDR3 is CASSSAWDGAYEQYF. The entire variable domain, with the rest obtained from reference TRBV7-2 and TRBJ2-7, is as follows: GAGVSQSPSNKVTEKGKDVELRCDPISGHTALYWYRQSLGQGLEFLIYFQGNSAPDKSGLPSDRFSAERTGGSVSTLTIQRTQQEDSAVYLCASSSAWDGAYEQYFGPGTRLTVT.

The gene calls are TRBV4-1 and TRBJ2-3; TCRdb's D call of TRBD2 is untestable without DNA. The CDR3 is made up of 16 amino acids. CDR1 MGHRA and CDR2 YSYEKL come from the germline V gene. The CDR3 loop reads CASSQLGSGTTDTQYF.

This chain links TRBV20-1 with TRBJ1-4; TCRdb gives TRBD1 as the D gene, but with no DNA this cannot be confirmed. This CDR3 has 13 residues. Germline values: CDR1 DFQATT, CDR2 SNEGSKA (reference sequence). CDR3 region: CSANQGDNEKLFF.

V usage is TRBV3-1 and J usage is TRBJ2-1; without DNA, the TCRdb call of TRBD2 cannot be checked. Germline loops: CDR1 LGHDT, CDR2 YNNKEL (reference sequence). The CDR3 has 21 amino acids. Here the CDR3 reads CASSQVVPSGGPHSLYNEQFF.

This chain joins TRBV19 and TRBJ2-5. The CDR3 totals 12 residues. From germline, CDR1 is LNHDA and CDR2 SQIVND (reference sequence). CDR3 amino acids: CASSIAGETQYF. Complete variable domain (other parts from reference TRBV19 and TRBJ2-5): DGGITQSPKYLFRKEGQNVTLSCEQNLNHDAMYWYRQDPGQGLRLIYYSQIVNDFQKGDIAEGYSVSREKKESFPLTVTSAQKNPTAFYLCASSIAGETQYFGPGTRLLVL.